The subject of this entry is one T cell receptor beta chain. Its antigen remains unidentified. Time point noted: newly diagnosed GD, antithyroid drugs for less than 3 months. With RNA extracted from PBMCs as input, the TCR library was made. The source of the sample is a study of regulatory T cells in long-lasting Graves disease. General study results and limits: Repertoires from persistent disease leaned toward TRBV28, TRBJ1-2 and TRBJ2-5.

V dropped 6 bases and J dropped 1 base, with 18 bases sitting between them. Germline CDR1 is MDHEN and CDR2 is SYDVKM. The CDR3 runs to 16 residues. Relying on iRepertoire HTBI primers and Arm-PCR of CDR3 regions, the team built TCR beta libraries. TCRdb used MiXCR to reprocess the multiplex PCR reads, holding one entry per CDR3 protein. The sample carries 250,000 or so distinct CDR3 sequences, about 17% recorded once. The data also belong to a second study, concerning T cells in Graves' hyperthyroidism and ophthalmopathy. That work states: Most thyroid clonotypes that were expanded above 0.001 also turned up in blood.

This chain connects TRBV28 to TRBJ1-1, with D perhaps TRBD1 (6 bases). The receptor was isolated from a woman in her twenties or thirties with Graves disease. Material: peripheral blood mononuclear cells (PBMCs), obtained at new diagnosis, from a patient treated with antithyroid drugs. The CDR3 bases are TGTGCCAGCAGCCGATCGACAGGACGGAGGAACACTGAAGCTTTCTTT. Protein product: CASSRSTGRRNTEAFF.